This T cell receptor beta chain is drawn from a study of blood T cell repertoires in COVID-19. For the study at large: In each case, the material was cDNA or gDNA derived from T cells, B-cell-depleted T cells, or PBMCs.

The assay was immunoSEQ multiplex PCR, and TCRdb's table has in-frame clones only and misses some. Here the sample spans 270,000 or so clones, about 80% being singletons. This CDR3 is built from 15 residues. CDR1 SGHTA and CDR2 FQGNSA come from the germline V gene. V shed 4 bases and J 0 bases; nucleotides not matched to a gene: 4. The sequenced sample was peripheral blood. The source is a human donor in a cohort sampled during active COVID-19. The chain employs TRBV7-2 and TRBJ2-3, with 7 bases aligning to TRBD2. CDR3 protein: CASSYGGGSTDTQYF. As DNA, the CDR3 is TGTGCCAGCAGCTATGGGGGAGGGAGCACAGATACGCAGTATTTT.